Listed below are T cell receptor beta chains from one sample, sequenced in a study of long-term antiretroviral therapy in people with HIV. Data came from immunoSEQ multiplex PCR; TCRdb stores just in-frame clones and leaves some out. Of roughly 35,000 clones listed, approximately 95% are singletons. The sequences come from unsorted PBMCs, collected 5 to 5.5 years after starting antiretroviral therapy. The receptors were sampled from a woman aged 45 to 65 with HIV. CDR3s include the opening cysteine and the closing phenylalanine or tryptophan. A D gene is named only where the DNA matches it firmly. Part of the rows lack a size; the others show once, few, many or a class for expanded clones.

clone size: NA; D gene: TRBD1; J gene: TRBJ2-7; V gene: TRBV4-1; CDR3 length: 13; CDR3 protein: CARGTASAYEQYF; CDR3 DNA: TGCGCCAGGGGGACAGCCTCCGCCTACGAGCAGTACTTC
clone size: NA; D gene: TRBD2; J gene: TRBJ2-1; V gene: TRBV30; CDR3 length: 16; CDR3 protein: CAWSVLGRGAYNEQFF; CDR3 DNA: TGTGCCTGGAGTGTACTTGGGCGGGGGGCCTACAATGAGCAGTTCTTC
clone size: once; D gene: TRBD1; J gene: TRBJ1-1; V gene: TRBV6-5; CDR3 length: 14; CDR3 protein: CASRQGPQNTEAFF; CDR3 DNA: TGTGCCAGCAGACAGGGGCCCCAAAACACTGAAGCTTTCTTT
clone size: NA; D gene: TRBD2; J gene: TRBJ2-1; V gene: TRBV18; CDR3 length: 21; CDR3 protein: CASSPPLGLAGGPSSYNEQFF; CDR3 DNA: TGTGCCAGCTCACCACCGCTGGGACTAGCGGGGGGACCGAGCTCCTACAATGAGCAGTTCTTC
clone size: NA; D gene: NA; J gene: TRBJ2-2; V gene: TRBV9; CDR3 length: 16; CDR3 protein: CASSVGRVINTGELFF; CDR3 DNA: TGTGCCAGCAGCGTAGGGAGAGTTATAAACACCGGGGAGCTGTTTTTT
clone size: NA; D gene: NA; J gene: TRBJ1-1; V gene: TRBV13; CDR3 length: 14; CDR3 protein: CASSLGRANTEAFF; CDR3 DNA: TGTGCCAGCAGCTTAGGCAGGGCGAACACTGAAGCTTTCTTT
clone size: NA; D gene: NA; J gene: TRBJ2-5; V gene: TRBV5-4; CDR3 length: 13; CDR3 protein: CASSSRTEETQYF; CDR3 DNA: TGTGCCAGCAGCTCTCGGACGGAAGAGACCCAGTACTTC
clone size: NA; D gene: NA; J gene: TRBJ2-4; V gene: TRBV7-2; CDR3 length: 15; CDR3 protein: CASSLAWGGEDIQYF; CDR3 DNA: TGTGCCAGCAGCTTAGCGTGGGGAGGTGAGGACATTCAGTACTTC
clone size: NA; D gene: TRBD1; J gene: TRBJ2-7; V gene: TRBV27; CDR3 length: 14; CDR3 protein: CASSDRDRPYEQYF; CDR3 DNA: TGTGCCAGCAGCGACCGGGACAGGCCCTACGAGCAGTACTTC
clone size: few; D gene: NA; J gene: TRBJ1-1; V gene: TRBV27; CDR3 length: 14; CDR3 protein: CASSLNAGPYEAFF; CDR3 DNA: TGTGCCAGCAGTTTAAATGCGGGACCCTATGAAGCTTTCTTT
clone size: NA; D gene: NA; J gene: TRBJ2-5; V gene: TRBV5-4; CDR3 length: 14; CDR3 protein: CASTHTTDQETQYF; CDR3 DNA: TGTGCCAGCACCCACACGACAGACCAAGAGACCCAGTACTTC
clone size: NA; D gene: NA; J gene: TRBJ2-2; V gene: TRBV7-9; CDR3 length: 13; CDR3 protein: CASSQDYTGELFF; CDR3 DNA: TGCGCCAGCAGCCAAGACTACACCGGGGAGCTGTTTTTT
clone size: NA; D gene: NA; J gene: TRBJ2-7; V gene: TRBV6-5; CDR3 length: 13; CDR3 protein: CASIDTGTYEQYF; CDR3 DNA: TGTGCCAGCATCGACACAGGGACCTACGAGCAGTACTTC
clone size: once; D gene: TRBD1; J gene: TRBJ2-5; V gene: TRBV7-3; CDR3 length: 14; CDR3 protein: CASSRTGIQETQYF; CDR3 DNA: TGTGCCAGCAGCCGGACAGGTATCCAAGAGACCCAGTACTTC
clone size: NA; D gene: TRBD1; J gene: TRBJ2-2; V gene: TRBV5-6; CDR3 length: 14; CDR3 protein: CASTGTEVPGELFF; CDR3 DNA: TGTGCCAGCACCGGGACAGAAGTCCCCGGGGAGCTGTTTTTT
clone size: NA; D gene: TRBD1; J gene: TRBJ2-7; V gene: TRBV19; CDR3 length: 16; CDR3 protein: CASSSNRGRISYEQYF; CDR3 DNA: TGTGCCAGTAGTTCGAACAGGGGGCGTATATCCTACGAGCAGTACTTC
clone size: NA; D gene: NA; J gene: TRBJ2-3; V gene: TRBV19; CDR3 length: 12; CDR3 protein: CASSFTTGRQYF; CDR3 DNA: TGTGCCAGTAGTTTCACGACAGGCCGACAGTATTTT
clone size: NA; D gene: TRBD1; J gene: TRBJ1-5; V gene: TRBV7-9; CDR3 length: 14; CDR3 protein: CASSETGLNQPQHF; CDR3 DNA: TGTGCCAGCAGCGAGACAGGGCTTAACCAGCCCCAGCATTTT
clone size: NA; D gene: NA; J gene: TRBJ1-2; V gene: TRBV6-6; CDR3 length: 15; CDR3 protein: CASSYEAPNRNGYTF; CDR3 DNA: TGTGCCAGCAGTTACGAGGCTCCGAATAGAAATGGCTACACCTTC
clone size: NA; D gene: TRBD2; J gene: TRBJ2-1; V gene: TRBV10-3; CDR3 length: 18; CDR3 protein: CAISLEKLLASGGREQFF; CDR3 DNA: TGTGCCATCAGTCTCGAAAAGCTGTTGGCTAGCGGGGGCCGAGAGCAGTTCTTC
clone size: NA; D gene: NA; J gene: TRBJ1-1; V gene: TRBV5-6; CDR3 length: 15; CDR3 protein: CASSFRTTRRTEAFF; CDR3 DNA: TGTGCCAGCAGCTTTAGGACGACTCGGCGGACTGAAGCTTTCTTT
clone size: NA; D gene: NA; J gene: TRBJ2-1; V gene: TRBV9; CDR3 length: 15; CDR3 protein: CASSVGGGINNEQFF; CDR3 DNA: TGTGCCAGCAGCGTAGGCGGCGGGATCAACAATGAGCAGTTCTTC